These 24 T cell receptor beta chains originate from one sample sequenced in a study of shared clonotypes between healthy human individuals. The method was immunoSEQ multiplex PCR; TCRdb's version includes in-frame clones alone and lacks a portion of them. The profile shows around 990,000 clones, approximately 75% of them singletons. Sequenced input: memory CD4+ T cells from PBMCs. The sample's subset: CD45RA-negative fraction. All receptors come from a young man in good health. Some clones in this sample may be carry-over from other donors' samples.

The rearrangement links TRBV7-9 to TRBJ1-1; D ambiguous. Germline V CDR1 and CDR2: SEHNR, FQNEAQ (reference sequence). There are 13 residues in the CDR3. Trimming shortened V by 4 bases and J by 1 base, and 7 bases separated the two germline ends. The CDR3 DNA reads TGTGCCAGCAGCTCAGGACGGAACACTGAAGCTTTCTTT. It encodes CASSSGRNTEAFF.

This rearrangement joins TRBV5-1 to TRBJ2-5, with D perhaps matching TRBD2 (6 bases). The CDR3 runs to 11 residues. Germline V CDR1 and CDR2: SGHRS, YFSETQ. V shed 4 bases and J shed 9 bases, with 10 bases lying between them. CDR3 loop: CASSLEGPQYF. The CDR3 DNA reads TGCGCCAGCAGCCTGGAGGGGCCCCAGTACTTC.

The chain joins TRBV30 to TRBJ2-7; D is possibly TRBD1 (5 bases). This CDR3 comprises 12 residues. V lost 2 bases and J lost 4, with 9 bases in between. Looked up from germline, CDR1 is GTSNPN and CDR2 is SVGIG (reference sequence). The CDR3: CAWSQQDYEQYF. The DNA of the CDR3 is TGTGCCTGGAGTCAACAGGATTACGAGCAGTACTTC.

This clone came up a few times. The chain joins TRBV10-3 to TRBJ1-1, with D possibly matching TRBD1 (6 bases). The CDR3 length is 14 residues. Per the germline V gene, CDR1 is ENHRY and CDR2 is SYGVKD. The V end was cut by 6 bases, the J end by 0 bases, with 11 bases between. The DNA for the CDR3 is TGTGCCATCAGGTTTGGGACACTGAACACTGAAGCTTTCTTT. It translates to CAIRFGTLNTEAFF.

The CDR3 DNA reads as TGTGCCAGCAGCCCCCGAGGTGCAGGGGCCCTCACAGATACGCAGTATTTT. This gives the protein CASSPRGAGALTDTQYF. The chain employs TRBV11-1 and TRBJ2-3; maybe TRBD1 (6 bases). CDR3 size: 17 residues. The germline CDR1 and CDR2 sequences are SGHAT and FQDESV (reference sequence). The germline V and J ends were trimmed by 5 bases and 2 bases, with 20 bases remaining between them.

V is TRBV5-1 and J is TRBJ2-1; 8 positions match TRBD1. The CDR3 runs 16 residues. Germline V gives CDR1 SGHRS, CDR2 YFSETQ. The trim removed 4 bases at V and 6 bases at J, leaving 12 bases unmatched. The CDR3 DNA follows: TGCGCCAGCAGCATGAACAGGGGGAGTGCTCGCAATGAGCAGTTCTTC. It is translated as CASSMNRGSARNEQFF.

This clone was recorded a few times. The chain employs TRBV28 and TRBJ1-5; D is unresolved. The germline CDR1 and CDR2 sequences are MDHEN and SYDVKM. The CDR3 covers 11 residues. The ends were cut back, 7 bases at V and 9 bases at J, with 10 bases in the middle. The CDR3 nucleotides are TGTGCCAGCACCCTGCTGGGGCCCCAGCATTTT. It codes for CASTLLGPQHF.

This chain links TRBV2 with TRBJ2-7; maybe TRBD2 (6 bases). Germline lookup yields CDR1 SNHLY and CDR2 FYNNEI. Trimming took 7 bases from V and 3 from J, leaving 10 bases between them. There are 12 residues in the CDR3. The CDR3: CASKDGGYEQYF. The CDR3 bases are TGTGCCAGCAAGGACGGGGGCTACGAGCAGTACTTC.

V gene TRBV7-2 combines with J gene TRBJ1-3, with D perhaps TRBD1 (5 bases). Looked up from germline, CDR1 is SGHTA and CDR2 is FQGNSA. V lost 5 bases and J lost 11, with 16 bases in between. This CDR3 comprises 13 residues. CDR3: CASSQNSRGPIYF. DNA for the CDR3: TGTGCCAGCAGCCAAAACTCGAGGGGCCCCATATATTTT.

On this clone: Other DNA sequences in the same sample also yield this CDR3. The CDR3 DNA sequence: TGCGCCAGCAGCCTTTGGGGGCCAGGGGACGAGCAGTACTTC. It yields the protein CASSLWGPGDEQYF. V gene TRBV5-1 combines with J gene TRBJ2-7; a possible D gene is TRBD1 (6 bases). Germline V lookup: CDR1 SGHRS, CDR2 YFSETQ. The V and J ends lost 4 bases and 5 bases respectively, with 16 bases between them. The CDR3 contains 14 residues.

There are a few counts of this clone. The sample carries other DNA sequences with the same CDR3. The chain joins TRBV7-9 to TRBJ2-4; the D gene could be TRBD1 or TRBD2 (5 bases each). The CDR3 consists of 14 residues. In germline, CDR1 is SEHNR, CDR2 FQNEAQ (reference sequence). V lost 1 base and J 1 base, leaving 5 bases between the germline ends. This CDR3 is CASSLGGAKNIQYF. The CDR3 DNA reads as TGTGCCAGCAGCTTAGGGGGGGCCAAAAACATTCAGTACTTC.

V and J are TRBV19 and TRBJ2-5; D gene unclear. V was shortened by 6 bases and J by 1 base, with 12 bases between the two germline ends. The germline gives CDR1 LNHDA, CDR2 SQIVND (reference sequence). The CDR3 totals 14 residues. Here the CDR3 DNA reads TGTGCCAGTAGGCCCTCTGCGCCCCAAGAGACCCAGTACTTC. Translation: CASRPSAPQETQYF.

This clone was seen a handful of times. J is TRBJ1-5 and V is TRBV4-1, with TRBD1 as a possible D gene (6 bases). The CDR3 is made up of 15 amino acids. Germline V CDR1 and CDR2: MGHRA, YSYEKL. V was cut by 3 bases and J by 3 bases, with 12 bases left in between. CDR3 in DNA: TGCGCCAGCAGCCACATCGGACAGATCAATCAGCCCCAGCATTTT. Protein: CASSHIGQINQPQHF.

The chain carries TRBV2 and TRBJ2-1; 10 bases match TRBD2. There are 19 residues in the CDR3. V lost 4 bases and J lost 0; bases outside the gene matches: 12. CDR1 is SNHLY, CDR2 FYNNEI, per germline. This CDR3 is CASSGVRLAGGSSYNEQFF. In nucleotides, the CDR3 is TGTGCCAGCAGTGGGGTAAGACTAGCGGGTGGGAGCTCCTACAATGAGCAGTTCTTC. Combining the CDR3 with reference TRBV2 and TRBJ2-1 gives the whole variable domain EPEVTQTPSHQVTQMGQEVILRCVPISNHLYFYWYRQILGQKVEFLVSFYNNEISEKSEIFDDQFSVERPDGSNFTLKIRSTKLEDSAMYFCASSGVRLAGGSSYNEQFFGPGTRLTVL.

Turning to this clone: No conserved phenylalanine or tryptophan is present at the end of the CDR3, so a read error is the likely explanation. CDR3 in amino acids: CASSPMTRGWDTEAFS. In DNA, the CDR3 is TGTGCCAGCAGCCCCATGACCAGGGGCTGGGACACTGAAGCTTTCTCT. The genes are TRBV7-2 and TRBJ1-1, with TRBD1 as a possible D gene (6 bases). V gave up 5 bases and J gave up 3 bases, with 19 bases separating them. Per germline, CDR1 SGHTA and CDR2 FQGNSA. The CDR3 has 16 residues.

The chain combines TRBV28 with TRBJ1-5; no definite D call. This CDR3 contains 15 residues. Germline CDR1 and CDR2: MDHEN and SYDVKM. V dropped 7 bases and J dropped 0 bases, with 13 bases sitting between them. The CDR3 region has the DNA TGTGCCAGCACCTACGGGGTATATAGCAATCAGCCCCAGCATTTT. Translating it yields CASTYGVYSNQPQHF. The full variable domain, rest sourced from reference TRBV28 and TRBJ1-5, is DVKVTQSSRYLVKRTGEKVFLECVQDMDHENMFWYRQDPGLGLRLIYFSYDVKMKEKGDIPEGYSVSREKKERFSLILESASTNQTSMYLCASTYGVYSNQPQHFGDGTRLSIL.

The rearrangement uses TRBV11-3 and TRBJ2-3, with TRBD2 matching over 8 bases. This CDR3 is 15 amino acids long. Trimming removed 4 bases from V and 4 bases from J; junction bases left unmatched: 7. Germline loops: CDR1 SGHNT, CDR2 YENEEA. CDR3 loop: CASSSGLAEADTQYF. The DNA for the CDR3 is TGTGCCAGCAGCTCCGGACTAGCAGAAGCAGATACGCAGTATTTT. The whole variable domain, filled in from reference TRBV11-3 and TRBJ2-3, reads EAGVVQSPRYKIIEKKQPVAFWCNPISGHNTLYWYLQNLGQGPELLIRYENEEAVDDSQLPKDRFSAERLKGVDSTLKIQPAELGDSAVYLCASSSGLAEADTQYFGPGTRLTVL.

This clone was detected a few times. The genes are TRBV4-1 and TRBJ1-1; D gene ambiguous. The CDR3 extends over 15 amino acids. The ends were cut back, 2 bases at V and 7 bases at J, with 17 bases in the middle. CDR1 is MGHRA, CDR2 YSYEKL, per germline. The DNA for the CDR3 is TGCGCCAGCAGCCAACCCCGGCGTGGTATCGATGAAGCTTTCTTT. This sequence encodes CASSQPRRGIDEAFF.

This clone showed up just once. The chain recombines TRBV5-4 with TRBJ2-5, with 8 bases that match TRBD2. The J segment lost 5 bases and the V segment lost 0 bases, leaving 6 bases of the junction unmatched. The CDR3 loop spans 15 amino acids. Germline V CDR1 and CDR2: SGHNT, YYREEE (reference sequence). The CDR3 is CASSLDGREGETQYF. The CDR3 region has the DNA TGTGCCAGCAGCTTGGACGGGAGGGAGGGGGAGACCCAGTACTTC.

Concerning this clone itself: Other DNA sequences in this sample translate to the same CDR3. This sequence joins TRBV6-6 and TRBJ2-1; TRBD2 might be the D (6 bases). Germline values: CDR1 MNHNY, CDR2 SVGAGI (reference sequence). Trimming left V 2 bases short and J 0 bases short, with 8 bases between. CDR3 length: 15 amino acids. CDR3 amino acids: CASSYGGSSYNEQFF. DNA of the CDR3: TGTGCCAGCAGTTACGGAGGGAGCTCCTACAATGAGCAGTTCTTC.

The V gene is TRBV9, the J gene TRBJ2-3; TRBD1 matches 12 bases. The CDR3 totals 15 residues. Germline V gene data show CDR1 as SGDLS and CDR2 as YYNGEE. V shed 0 bases, J shed 7 bases, and the junction held 3 bases outside the gene matches. CDR3 region: CASSVGGQGANTQYF. CDR3 nucleotides: TGTGCCAGCAGCGTAGGGGGACAGGGGGCCAATACGCAGTATTTT.

The gene calls are TRBV28 and TRBJ2-5; 7 nucleotides agree with TRBD1. Germline V lookup: CDR1 MDHEN, CDR2 SYDVKM. With 3 bases clipped from V and 3 bases from J, the junction kept 7 bases outside the gene matches. The CDR3 covers 15 residues. Here the CDR3 reads CASSFLRGGEETQYF. CDR3 sequence (DNA): TGTGCCAGCAGTTTCCTCAGAGGGGGCGAAGAGACCCAGTACTTC.

The J gene is TRBJ1-2, the V gene TRBV6-1; no clear D gene. Trimming cost V 7 bases and J 1 base, with 16 bases left between them. Germline V gives CDR1 MNHNS, CDR2 SASEGT. CDR3 length: 15 residues. For the CDR3, the DNA is TGTGCCAGCACCCAGCAAGGGCTCCTTAACTATGGCTACACCTTC. Encoded protein: CASTQQGLLNYGYTF.

V is TRBV2 and J is TRBJ2-1; TRBD2 agrees at 11 bases. CDR1 is SNHLY, CDR2 FYNNEI, per germline. The CDR3 runs to 15 residues. V trimming: 2 bases; J trimming: 7 bases; junction bases outside the gene matches: 4. The CDR3 loop is CASSETSGRINEQFF. As DNA, the CDR3 is TGTGCCAGCAGTGAAACTAGCGGGAGAATTAATGAGCAGTTCTTC.